Shown below are 14 T cell receptor beta chains from a single sample sequenced in a study of cytomegalovirus exposure and HLA in healthy donors. Primers for the PCR totalled 60 Vbeta and 13 Jbeta. Using immunoSEQ multiplex PCR, the repertoire was profiled, and TCRdb retains in-frame clones only, with some absent. Of approximately 110,000 clones detected, around 67% appear once; the ten largest clones hold about 4.3%. Sequenced: PBMCs. The receptors derive from a man between 60 and 70 years old in good health and CMV-seropositive.

V gene TRBV5-1 combines with J gene TRBJ1-1; D uncertain. CDR3 length equals 13 residues. The ends were cut back, 3 bases at V and 1 base at J, with 7 bases in the middle. The germline gives CDR1 SGHRS, CDR2 YFSETQ. CDR3 nucleotide sequence: TGCGCCAGCAGCTCTATCCCGAACACTGAAGCTTTCTTT. Its translation is CASSSIPNTEAFF.

This sequence joins TRBV6-5 and TRBJ2-7, with D unclear. With 3 bases removed from V and 1 base from J, the gap between germline ends came to 7 bases. The germline gives CDR1 MNHEY, CDR2 SVGAGI. The CDR3 is 13 amino acids. In DNA, the CDR3 is TGTGCCAGCAGTTATTCTAATTCCTACGAGCAGTACTTC. It is translated as CASSYSNSYEQYF.

The J gene is TRBJ1-3, the V gene TRBV30; D not resolved. Trimming stripped 2 bases from V and 1 base from J, with 6 bases between. The CDR3 runs 13 residues. CDR1 and CDR2 (germline): GTSNPN, SVGIG (reference sequence). The CDR3 sequence is CAWSLLSGNTIYF. CDR3 bases: TGTGCCTGGAGTCTACTGTCTGGAAACACCATATATTTT. Based on the CDR3 plus reference TRBV30 and TRBJ1-3, the full variable domain is SQTIHQWPATLVQPVGSPLSLECTVEGTSNPNLYWYRQAAGRGLQLLFYSVGIGQISSEVPQNLSASRPQDRQFILSSKKLLLSDSGFYLCAWSLLSGNTIYFGEGSWLTVV.

The chain uses TRBV5-4 and TRBJ2-4; TRBD1 aligns across 8 bases. With 4 bases clipped from V and 3 bases from J, the junction kept 9 bases outside the gene matches. This CDR3 is 16 amino acids long. CDR1 is SGHNT and CDR2 is YYREEE in the germline V gene (reference sequence). This CDR3 reads CASSQGQGSGKNIQYF. CDR3 DNA: TGTGCCAGCAGCCAAGGACAGGGCTCGGGCAAAAACATTCAGTACTTC.

The V call is TRBV6-6, the J call TRBJ1-5; D remains unclear. V gave up 2 bases and J gave up 4 bases, with 6 bases separating them. This CDR3 contains 13 residues. Germline lookup yields CDR1 MNHNY and CDR2 SVGAGI (reference sequence). The CDR3 region has the DNA TGTGCCAGCAGTTACAGGGAGAATCAGCCCCAGCATTTT. Translation: CASSYRENQPQHF.

The chain links TRBV18 to TRBJ2-5; 7 bases line up with TRBD1. In germline, CDR1 is KGHSH, CDR2 LQKENI. V lost 5 bases, J lost 2 bases, and 2 bases stayed unmatched. This CDR3 region has 13 residues. The CDR3 here is CASSDREQETQYF. CDR3 coding DNA: TGTGCCAGCTCAGACAGGGAACAAGAGACCCAGTACTTC.

This sequence joins TRBV7-3 and TRBJ2-2, with 13 positions matching TRBD2. V gave up 3 bases and J gave up 5 bases; unmatched junction bases: 0. The CDR3 is made up of 15 amino acids. Germline CDR1 reads SGHTA; CDR2 reads FQGTGA. The CDR3 DNA reads as TGTGCCAGCAGCTTGGGACTAGCGGGGACCGGGGAGCTGTTTTTT. Translated, it gives CASSLGLAGTGELFF.

This chain connects TRBV19 to TRBJ1-3, with D possibly TRBD1 on 5 matching bases. V dropped 5 bases and J dropped 1 base, with 9 bases sitting between them. The CDR3 totals 14 residues. CDR1 is LNHDA, CDR2 SQIVND, per germline (reference sequence). The DNA for the CDR3 is TGTGCCAGTAGTGCCGCAGGGTCTGGAAACACCATATATTTT. Its translation is CASSAAGSGNTIYF.

The chain joins TRBV7-2 to TRBJ2-7; tentative D call: TRBD1 (6 bases). Between the trimmed V and J ends, which lost 5 bases and 4 bases, there was a span of 12 bases. The CDR3 loop spans 13 amino acids. From germline, CDR1 is SGHTA and CDR2 FQGNSA. The DNA for the CDR3 is TGTGCCAGCAGCCCCTTAAGGGGGTACGAGCAGTACTTC. This codes for CASSPLRGYEQYF.

This clone showed up just a few times. The chain couples TRBV13 to TRBJ1-3; no firm D call. The germline CDR1 and CDR2 sequences are PRHDT and FYEKMQ (reference sequence). This CDR3 is built from 16 residues. The V and J ends lost 5 bases and 0 bases respectively, with 14 bases between them. The CDR3 DNA follows: TGTGCCAGCAGCGACTCGGGTACCGGCTCTGGAAACACCATATATTTT. This encodes CASSDSGTGSGNTIYF.

The chain has TRBV30 and TRBJ2-1; no clear D gene. The CDR3 sequence is 11 residues long. Germline loops: CDR1 GTSNPN, CDR2 SVGIG (reference sequence). V was clipped by 1 base and J by 5 bases, with 3 bases between them. The CDR3 spells CAWSANNEQFF. As DNA, the CDR3 is TGTGCCTGGAGTGCCAACAATGAGCAGTTCTTC.

CDR3 coding DNA: TGTGCCAGCAGCTTGGCCCGGGACACCCTTCCGGCCGCGGGAGCTTTCTTT. Translating it yields CASSLARDTLPAAGAFF. The genes are TRBV11-2 and TRBJ1-1, with D tentatively TRBD1 (6 bases). The germline V and J ends were trimmed by 3 bases and 10 bases, with 27 bases remaining between them. From germline, CDR1 is SGHAT and CDR2 FQNNGV. This CDR3 has 17 residues.

The chain uses TRBV6-1 and TRBJ2-3, with a weak D call TRBD1 (5 bases). V shed 5 bases and J shed 3 bases, with 15 bases lying between them. Germline V gene lookup returns CDR1 MNHNS and CDR2 SASEGT. The CDR3 is made up of 15 amino acids. DNA of the CDR3: TGTGCCAGCAGTCAGGCCAGGGTTCGGACAGATACGCAGTATTTT. It encodes CASSQARVRTDTQYF.

The chain links TRBV6-5 to TRBJ2-5; TRBD1 matches 7 bases. V gave up 0 bases and J gave up 2 bases; unmatched junction bases: 0. Germline CDR1 MNHEY, CDR2 SVGAGI. The CDR3 runs to 14 residues. CDR3: CASSYSRGQETQYF. The CDR3 DNA sequence: TGTGCCAGCAGTTACTCCAGGGGGCAAGAGACCCAGTACTTC.